What follows describes a single TCR beta chain. CDR3 length: 15 amino acids. V lost 3 bases to trimming and J lost 0 bases, with 11 bases between them. Germline values: CDR1 KGHSH, CDR2 LQKENI. The entry originates in a study of OX40 agonist ivuxolimab in advanced cancers. Turning to the study itself: The diagnoses of dose-escalation patients were hepatocellular carcinoma, melanoma, renal cell or head and neck cancer.

TCRdb's table, derived via immunoSEQ multiplex PCR, lists solely in-frame clones and lacks some. The table has over 60,000 clones, roughly 87% seen once. Specimen: CD4+ or CD8+ T cells sorted from blood, collected in a trial of the OX40 agonist ivuxolimab. This sequence was found in an adult with an advanced solid tumor such as melanoma, head and neck, liver or kidney cancer. The gene calls are TRBV18 and TRBJ2-5; weak D call: TRBD2 (5 bases). In DNA, the CDR3 is TGTGCCAGCTCACCGGTAATGGACTACCAAGAGACCCAGTACTTC. It translates to CASSPVMDYQETQYF.